Sequencing of this T cell receptor (beta chain) was carried out in a study of T cells in Graves' hyperthyroidism and ophthalmopathy. Trimming at V came to 0 bases and at J to 1 base, leaving 10 bases not matched to a gene. Germline V gives CDR1 LGHDT, CDR2 YNNKEL (reference sequence). The CDR3 has 19 amino acids. Diagnosis rested on symptoms, serum thyroxine and TRAb, thyroid ultrasound, and orbital computed tomography. Each 10 ml fresh peripheral blood draw supplied the PBMCs. RNA transcripts served as the template for amplifying TCR beta CDR3 regions. TCR CDR3 underwent first-round RT-PCR with the HTBI primer set. TCRdb passed the multiplex PCR reads through MiXCR, listing each CDR3 protein once. The table has under 400,000 distinct CDR3 sequences, less than 20% seen once. The table lists this clonotype with many counts.

V and J are TRBV3-1 and TRBJ1-3, with TRBD1 matching over 9 bases. The specimen was blood. The receptor's source is a woman aged 18 to 35 with Graves' hyperthyroidism that later progressed to Graves' ophthalmopathy. The CDR3 DNA sequence: TGTGCCAGCAGCCAAGATACGTCGGGGACAGGGCCTTCTGGAAACACCATATATTTT. Its translation is CASSQDTSGTGPSGNTIYF.